Sequencing of this T cell receptor (beta chain) was carried out in a study of cytomegalovirus exposure and HLA in healthy donors. Study results and caveats: Subsequent analysis found a tendency for first-cohort TCR clusters to co-occur within the 120 or so validation repertoires. In vitro work confirmed that a few CMV-associated chains recognize CMV antigens. TCR sequences were mostly rare, though some public TCRs occurred in many donors.

The CDR3 has 14 amino acids. Germline V gives CDR1 LNHDA, CDR2 SQIVND (reference sequence). The V segment lost 6 bases and the J segment 3 bases; nucleotides outside the gene matches: 4. Notes on this clone: The antigen is unknown.

Repertoires were generated with immunoSEQ multiplex PCR, while TCRdb's copy carries only in-frame clones and drops some. The repertoire holds about 66,000 clones, with around 97% as singletons. Separation from the approximately 720-subject first cohort characterized the roughly 120-subject validation cohort, to which the donors belonged. Specimen: PBMCs. This TCR was sampled from a woman younger than 35 in good health and CMV-seropositive. The V call is TRBV19, the J call TRBJ1-5; 8 bases line up with TRBD1. The CDR3 loop reads CASRSGGINQPQHF. The DNA for the CDR3 is TGTGCCAGTAGGTCAGGGGGCATCAATCAGCCCCAGCATTTT.